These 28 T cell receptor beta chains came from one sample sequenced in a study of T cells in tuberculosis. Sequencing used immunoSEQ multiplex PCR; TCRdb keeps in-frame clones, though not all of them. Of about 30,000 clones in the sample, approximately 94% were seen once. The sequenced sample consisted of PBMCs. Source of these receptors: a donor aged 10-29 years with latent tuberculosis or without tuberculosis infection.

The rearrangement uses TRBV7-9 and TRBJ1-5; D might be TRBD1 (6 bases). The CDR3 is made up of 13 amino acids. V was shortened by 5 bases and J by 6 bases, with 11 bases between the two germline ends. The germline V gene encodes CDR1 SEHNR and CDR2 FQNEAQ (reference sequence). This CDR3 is CASSPVGGQPQHF. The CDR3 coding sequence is TGTGCCAGCAGCCCGGTAGGGGGTCAGCCCCAGCATTTT.

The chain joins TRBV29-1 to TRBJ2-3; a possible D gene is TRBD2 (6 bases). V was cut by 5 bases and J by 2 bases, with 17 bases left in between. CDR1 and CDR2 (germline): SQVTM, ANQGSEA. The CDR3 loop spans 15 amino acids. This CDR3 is CSVPRGSGDTDTQYF. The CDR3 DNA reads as TGCAGCGTTCCGCGGGGCTCCGGGGACACAGATACGCAGTATTTT.

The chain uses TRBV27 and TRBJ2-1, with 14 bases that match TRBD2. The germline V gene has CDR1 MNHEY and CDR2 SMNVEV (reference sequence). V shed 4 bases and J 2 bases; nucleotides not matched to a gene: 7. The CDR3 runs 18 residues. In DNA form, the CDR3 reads TGTGCCAGCAGTTCGGGACTAGCGGGAGTAGTTACCTACAATGAGCAGTTCTTC. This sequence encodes CASSSGLAGVVTYNEQFF.

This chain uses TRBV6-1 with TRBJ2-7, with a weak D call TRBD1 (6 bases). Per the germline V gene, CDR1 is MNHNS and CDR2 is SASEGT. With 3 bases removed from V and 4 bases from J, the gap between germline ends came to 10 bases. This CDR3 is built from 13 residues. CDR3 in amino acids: CASSDNREYEQYF. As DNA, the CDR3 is TGTGCCAGCAGTGACAACAGGGAATACGAGCAGTACTTC.

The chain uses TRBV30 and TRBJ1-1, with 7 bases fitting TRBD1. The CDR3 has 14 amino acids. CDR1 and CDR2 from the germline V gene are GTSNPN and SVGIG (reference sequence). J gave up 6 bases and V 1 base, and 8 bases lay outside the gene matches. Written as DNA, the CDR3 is TGTGCCTGGAGTGACAGGGGATACCGCCCTGAAGCTTTCTTT. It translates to CAWSDRGYRPEAFF.

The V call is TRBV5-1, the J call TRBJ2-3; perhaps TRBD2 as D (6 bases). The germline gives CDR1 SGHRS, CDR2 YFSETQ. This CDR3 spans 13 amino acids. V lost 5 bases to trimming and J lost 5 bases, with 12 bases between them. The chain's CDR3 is CASSPVSGDTQYF. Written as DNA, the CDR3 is TGCGCCAGCAGTCCGGTTAGCGGAGATACGCAGTATTTT.

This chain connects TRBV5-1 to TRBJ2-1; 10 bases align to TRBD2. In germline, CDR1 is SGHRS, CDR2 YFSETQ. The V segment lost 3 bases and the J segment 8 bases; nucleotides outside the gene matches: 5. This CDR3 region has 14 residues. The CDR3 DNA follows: TGCGCCAGCAGCTGGACTAGCGGTATAGATGAGCAGTTCTTC. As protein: CASSWTSGIDEQFF.

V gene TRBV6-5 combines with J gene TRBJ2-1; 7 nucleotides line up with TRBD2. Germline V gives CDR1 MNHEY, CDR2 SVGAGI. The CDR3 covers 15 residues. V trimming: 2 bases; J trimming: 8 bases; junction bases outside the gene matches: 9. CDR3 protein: CASSYIAGPGDEQFF. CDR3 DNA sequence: TGTGCCAGCAGTTACATAGCGGGTCCTGGCGATGAGCAGTTCTTC.

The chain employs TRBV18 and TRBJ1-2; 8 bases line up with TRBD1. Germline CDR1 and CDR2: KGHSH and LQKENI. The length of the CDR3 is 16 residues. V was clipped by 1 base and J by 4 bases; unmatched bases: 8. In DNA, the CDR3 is TGTGCCAGCTCACCACAGCAGGGGGCAGGCGGCTATGGCTACACCTTC. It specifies CASSPQQGAGGYGYTF.

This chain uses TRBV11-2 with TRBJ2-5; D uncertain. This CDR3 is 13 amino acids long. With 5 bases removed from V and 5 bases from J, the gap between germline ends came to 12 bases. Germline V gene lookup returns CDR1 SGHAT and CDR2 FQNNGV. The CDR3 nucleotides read TGTGCCAGCAGCAACTCCATCCTCGAGACCCAGTACTTC. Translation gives CASSNSILETQYF.

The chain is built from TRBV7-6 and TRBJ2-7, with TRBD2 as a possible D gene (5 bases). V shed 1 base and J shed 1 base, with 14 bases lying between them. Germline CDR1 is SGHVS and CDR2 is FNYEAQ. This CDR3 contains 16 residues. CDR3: CASSLESLAISYEQYF. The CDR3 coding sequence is TGTGCCAGCAGCTTAGAATCGCTAGCCATTTCCTACGAGCAGTACTTC.

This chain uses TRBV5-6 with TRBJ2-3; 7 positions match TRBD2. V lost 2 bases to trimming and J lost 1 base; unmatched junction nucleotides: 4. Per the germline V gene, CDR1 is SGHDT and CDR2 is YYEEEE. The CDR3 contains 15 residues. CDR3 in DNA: TGTGCCAGCAGCTTAATAAGCGGGGGCACAGATACGCAGTATTTT. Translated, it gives CASSLISGGTDTQYF.

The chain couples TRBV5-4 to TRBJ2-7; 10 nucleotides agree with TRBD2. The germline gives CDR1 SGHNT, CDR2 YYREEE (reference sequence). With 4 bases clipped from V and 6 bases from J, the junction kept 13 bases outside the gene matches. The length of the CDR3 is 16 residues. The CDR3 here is CASSAGPSGSLSEQYF. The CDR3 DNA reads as TGTGCCAGCAGCGCCGGCCCTAGCGGGAGTCTCTCCGAGCAGTACTTC. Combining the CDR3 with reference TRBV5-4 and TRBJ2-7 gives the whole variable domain ETGVTQSPTHLIKTRGQQVTLRCSSQSGHNTVSWYQQALGQGPQFIFQYYREEENGRGNFPPRFSGLQFPNYSSELNVNALELDDSALYLCASSAGPSGSLSEQYFGPGTRLTVT.

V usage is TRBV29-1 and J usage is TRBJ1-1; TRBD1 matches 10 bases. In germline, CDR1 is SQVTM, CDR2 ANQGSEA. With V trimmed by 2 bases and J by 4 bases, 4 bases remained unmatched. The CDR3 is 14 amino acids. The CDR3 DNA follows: TGCAGCGTTGAATTCGGACAGGGGGTCACTGAAGCTTTCTTT. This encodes CSVEFGQGVTEAFF.

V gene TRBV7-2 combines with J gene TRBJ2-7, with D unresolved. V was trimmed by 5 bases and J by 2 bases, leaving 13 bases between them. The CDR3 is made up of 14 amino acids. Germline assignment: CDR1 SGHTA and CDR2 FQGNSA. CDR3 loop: CASSLRYTAYEQYF. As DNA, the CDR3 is TGTGCCAGCAGCCTTAGATATACCGCCTACGAGCAGTACTTC. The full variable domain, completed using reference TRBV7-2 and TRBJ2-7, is GAGVSQSPSNKVTEKGKDVELRCDPISGHTALYWYRQSLGQGLEFLIYFQGNSAPDKSGLPSDRFSAERTGGSVSTLTIQRTQQEDSAVYLCASSLRYTAYEQYFGPGTRLTVT.

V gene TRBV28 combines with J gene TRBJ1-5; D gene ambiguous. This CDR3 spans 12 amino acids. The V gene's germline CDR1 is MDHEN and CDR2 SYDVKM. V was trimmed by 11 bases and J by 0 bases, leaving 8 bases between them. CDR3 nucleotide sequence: TGTGCCGCCCAGAATAGCAATCAGCCCCAGCATTTT. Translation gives CAAQNSNQPQHF.

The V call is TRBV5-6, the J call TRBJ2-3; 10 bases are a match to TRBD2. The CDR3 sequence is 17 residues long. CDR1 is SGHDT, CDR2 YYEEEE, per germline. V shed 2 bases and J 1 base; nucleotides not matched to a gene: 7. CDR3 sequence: CASSLAGGPQGTDTQYF. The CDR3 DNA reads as TGTGCCAGCAGCTTAGCGGGAGGGCCGCAGGGCACAGATACGCAGTATTTT.

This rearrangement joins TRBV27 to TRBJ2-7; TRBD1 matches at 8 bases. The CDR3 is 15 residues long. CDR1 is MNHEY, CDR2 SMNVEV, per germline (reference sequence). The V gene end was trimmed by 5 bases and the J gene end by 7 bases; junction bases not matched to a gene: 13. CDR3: CASSVQGASMVEQYF. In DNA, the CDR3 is TGTGCCAGCAGTGTCCAGGGGGCCAGTATGGTAGAGCAGTACTTC.

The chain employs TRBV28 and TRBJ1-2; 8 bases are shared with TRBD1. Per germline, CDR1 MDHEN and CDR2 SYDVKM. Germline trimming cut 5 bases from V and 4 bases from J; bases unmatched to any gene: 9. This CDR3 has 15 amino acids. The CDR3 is CASSLARTGTYGYTF. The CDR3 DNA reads TGTGCCAGCAGTCTAGCCCGGACAGGGACCTATGGCTACACCTTC.

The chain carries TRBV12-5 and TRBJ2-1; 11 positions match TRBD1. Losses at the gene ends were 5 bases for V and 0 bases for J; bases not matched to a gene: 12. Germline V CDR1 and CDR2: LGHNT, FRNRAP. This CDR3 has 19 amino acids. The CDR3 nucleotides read TGTGCTAGTGGTCCCCGGACAGGGGGCTCCTCCACCTCCTACAATGAGCAGTTCTTC. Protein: CASGPRTGGSSTSYNEQFF.

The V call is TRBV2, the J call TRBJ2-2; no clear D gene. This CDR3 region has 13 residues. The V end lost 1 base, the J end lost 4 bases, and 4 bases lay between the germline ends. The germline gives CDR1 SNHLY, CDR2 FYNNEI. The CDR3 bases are TGTGCCAGCAGTGAAGGAGCCACCGGGGAGCTGTTTTTT. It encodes CASSEGATGELFF.

In DNA, the CDR3 is TGCGCCAGCAGCTCCTCGCTGACTAGCGACCGTAAATACGAGCAGTACTTC. Translated, it gives CASSSSLTSDRKYEQYF. This chain links TRBV5-1 with TRBJ2-7; TRBD2 agrees at 8 bases. Germline loops: CDR1 SGHRS, CDR2 YFSETQ. V shed 3 bases and J 4 bases; nucleotides not matched to a gene: 15. The CDR3 contains 17 residues.

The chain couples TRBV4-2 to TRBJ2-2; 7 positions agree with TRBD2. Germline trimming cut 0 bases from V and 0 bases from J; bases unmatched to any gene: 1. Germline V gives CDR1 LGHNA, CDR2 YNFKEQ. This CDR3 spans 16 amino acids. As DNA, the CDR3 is TGTGCCAGCAGCCAAGAAAGCGGGACGAACACCGGGGAGCTGTTTTTT. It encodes CASSQESGTNTGELFF.

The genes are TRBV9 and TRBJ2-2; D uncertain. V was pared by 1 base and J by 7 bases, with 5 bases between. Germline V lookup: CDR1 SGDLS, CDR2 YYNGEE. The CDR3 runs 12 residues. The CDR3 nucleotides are TGTGCCAGCAGCGTAATCGGCGGGGAGCTGTTTTTT. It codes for CASSVIGGELFF.

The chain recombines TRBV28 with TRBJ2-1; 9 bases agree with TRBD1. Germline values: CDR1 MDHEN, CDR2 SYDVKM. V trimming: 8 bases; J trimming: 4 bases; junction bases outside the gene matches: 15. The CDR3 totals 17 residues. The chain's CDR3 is CASGPLPGTGTYNEQFF. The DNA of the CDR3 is TGTGCCAGCGGTCCACTACCCGGGACAGGGACATACAATGAGCAGTTCTTC.

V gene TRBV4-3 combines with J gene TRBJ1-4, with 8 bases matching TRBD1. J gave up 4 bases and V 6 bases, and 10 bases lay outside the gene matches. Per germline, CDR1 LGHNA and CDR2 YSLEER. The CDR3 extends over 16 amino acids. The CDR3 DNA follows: TGCGCCAGCAGTCCCCAGACAGGGGCAAGTAATGAAAAACTGTTTTTT. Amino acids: CASSPQTGASNEKLFF.

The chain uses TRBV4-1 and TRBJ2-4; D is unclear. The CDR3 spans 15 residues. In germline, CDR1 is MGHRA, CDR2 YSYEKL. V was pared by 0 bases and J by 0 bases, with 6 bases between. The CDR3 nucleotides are TGCGCCAGCAGCCAAGAACACAGAGCCAAAAACATTCAGTACTTC. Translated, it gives CASSQEHRAKNIQYF.

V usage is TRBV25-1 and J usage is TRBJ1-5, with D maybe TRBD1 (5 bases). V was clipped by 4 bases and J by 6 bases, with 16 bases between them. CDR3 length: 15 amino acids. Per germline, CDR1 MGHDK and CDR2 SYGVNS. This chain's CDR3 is CASSVGTEEGQPQHF. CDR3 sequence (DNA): TGTGCCAGCAGTGTCGGGACTGAGGAGGGTCAGCCCCAGCATTTT.